Listed below are T cell receptor beta chains from one sample, sequenced in a study of T cells in Graves' hyperthyroidism and ophthalmopathy. TCRdb reprocessed the multiplex PCR reads with MiXCR, giving one entry per CDR3 protein. The data contain some 500,000 distinct CDR3 sequences, around 15% of them singletons. Sequenced input: blood. The source of these receptors is a woman between 18 and 30 years old with Graves' hyperthyroidism. The CDR3 runs from the conserved cysteine through the conserved F or W. D genes are given only for firm matches. Where a row states a size, it is once, few, many or the class of an expanded clone; other rows omit it.

size,V,J,D,DNA,CDR3
many,TRBV6-1,TRBJ1-4,.,TGTGCCAGCAGTGAAGCTACAGTCATATACAGCGAAAAACTGTTTTTT,CASSEATVIYSEKLFF
many,TRBV12-3/TRBV12-4,TRBJ1-1,.,TGTGCCAGCAAAAGAGGGGCGGTAGGCACTGAAGCTTTCTTT,CASKRGAVGTEAFF
.,TRBV4-1,TRBJ1-2,TRBD1,TGCGCCAGCAGCCAAGAACGAGGGGGCGGGTATGGCTACACCTTC,CASSQERGGGYGYTF
few,TRBV18,TRBJ2-7,.,TGTGCCAGCTCACCACCTGGACTAGGGGGGAGCGAGCAGTACTTC,CASSPPGLGGSEQYF
few,TRBV14,TRBJ2-1,TRBD2,TGTGCCAGCAGCGCCCTTGGGCTAGCGGAATTCTACAATGAGCAGTTCTTC,CASSALGLAEFYNEQFF
many,TRBV28,TRBJ2-7,TRBD2,TGTGCCAGCAGTGTTTGGACTAGCGGGAGCAGCGAGCAGTACTTC,CASSVWTSGSSEQYF
few,TRBV25-1,TRBJ1-1,TRBD1,TGTGCCACAGGGGGAAACCGGGACAGTGAAGCTTTCTTT,CATGGNRDSEAFF
.,TRBV19,TRBJ1-1,.,TGTGCCAGTAGTATGGGGCTCCAAGGGGAAGCTTTCTTT,CASSMGLQGEAFF
many,TRBV3-1,TRBJ1-1,.,TGTGCCAGCAGCCAAGCTGGGTTAGGTGAAGCTTTCTTT,CASSQAGLGEAFF
.,TRBV2,TRBJ2-4,TRBD1,TGTGCCAGCTTTCGGACAGGGGGAGCCAAAAACATTCAGTACTTC,CASFRTGGAKNIQYF
many,TRBV12-3/TRBV12-4,TRBJ1-2,.,TGTGCCAGCAGTTTAGCTCAACAGGACTTCCAGGCCTTC,CASSLAQQDFQAF
many,TRBV24-1,TRBJ2-1,TRBD1,TGTGCCACCAGTGATCCAACCGGGACAGGGGTCTACAATGAGCAGTTCTTC,CATSDPTGTGVYNEQFF
.,TRBV19,TRBJ1-4,TRBD1,TGTGCCAGTAGTATTGACAGGGGTTCTATCGTAGAGGAAAAACTGTTTTTT,CASSIDRGSIVEEKLFF
many,TRBV5-1,TRBJ2-1,.,TGCGCCAGCAGCTTGACAGGCTACAATGAGCAGTTCTTC,CASSLTGYNEQFF
few,TRBV11-3,TRBJ1-6,.,TGTGCCAGCAGCTTGTTTGGGGGGCCCCTCCACTTT,CASSLFGGPLHF
.,TRBV2,TRBJ2-5,.,TGTGCCAGCAGTGACACAGGCCAGTTCGGGACCCAGTACTTC,CASSDTGQFGTQYF
.,TRBV9,TRBJ2-1,TRBD2,TGTGCCAGCAGCGGCGGTAGCGGGAAAAGTAGCCGCGATGAGCAGTTCTTC,CASSGGSGKSSRDEQFF
.,TRBV29-1,TRBJ2-7,.,TGCAGCGTTGATGAGTCAGGTTCCTACGAGCAGTACTTC,CSVDESGSYEQYF
.,TRBV20-1,TRBJ2-1,TRBD2,TGCAGTGCTAGAGCCTCGATTAGCGGGAGATGGGCCTACAATGAGCAGTTCTTC,CSARASISGRWAYNEQFF
.,TRBV6-9,TRBJ1-1,TRBD1,TGTGCCAGCAGTTCCCTAGCCGGGACAGGGGCTGGAGGCACTGAAGCTTTCTTT,CASSSLAGTGAGGTEAFF
.,TRBV11-3,TRBJ2-2,TRBD1,TGTGCCAGCAGCTTACCCGGGACAGGGGGCGGCACCGGGGAGCTGTTTTTT,CASSLPGTGGGTGELFF
few,TRBV30,TRBJ1-3,.,TGTGCCTCCCCCTCGTTGTCAGCTATAAGCTCTGGAACCACCATATATTTT,CASPSLSAISSGTTIYF
.,TRBV5-8,TRBJ2-2,TRBD2,TGTGCCAGCAGAAGAGGGAGGGCTAGCGCGAACACCGGGGAGCTGTTTTTT,CASRRGRASANTGELFF
many,TRBV24-1,TRBJ2-1,.,TGTGCCACCAGTGATTCGGGACTTTGGGCCGTTGAGCAGTTCTTC,CATSDSGLWAVEQFF
many,TRBV11-2,TRBJ1-1,.,TGTGCCAGCAGCTCGAAGGGAGGGGGCACTGAAGCTTTCTTT,CASSSKGGGTEAFF
few,TRBV4-1,TRBJ2-1,TRBD1,TGCGCCAGCAGCCAAGATAGAAGGGGGCCTAACAATGAGCAGTTCTTC,CASSQDRRGPNNEQFF
few,TRBV10-3,TRBJ1-1,.,TGTGCCATCAAGATACAGGGCGCGGGGACTGAAGCTTTCTTT,CAIKIQGAGTEAFF
few,TRBV7-2,TRBJ1-2,.,TGTGCCAGCAGCTTACAGCGTATGGGCTACACCTTC,CASSLQRMGYTF
many,TRBV11-2,TRBJ2-1,.,TGTGCCAGCAGCTTAGTTGGTTTGGGTGGGGAGCAGTTCTTC,CASSLVGLGGEQFF
few,TRBV7-3,TRBJ2-5,.,TGTGCCAGCAGCCCCCGGGACACCCAGCTAGCCGGGGACACACAAGAGACCCAGTACTTC,CASSPRDTQLAGDTQETQYF
few,TRBV13,TRBJ1-1,.,TGTGCCAGCAGCATGGTCGACCCGAGAGCTTTCTTT,CASSMVDPRAFF
few,TRBV18,TRBJ1-2,.,TGTGCCAGCTCACCACCGGTCGGAGGAAACTATGGCTACACCTTC,CASSPPVGGNYGYTF
many,TRBV6-1,TRBJ2-1,.,TGTGCCAGCAGAACAGAGTCCTACAATGAGCAGTTCTTC,CASRTESYNEQFF
many,TRBV2,TRBJ2-2,.,TGTGCCAGCACCGGTGGTTGGGGGACGAACACCGGGGAGCTGTTTTTT,CASTGGWGTNTGELFF
many,TRBV3-1,TRBJ1-2,.,TGTGCCAGCAGCCAAGCTACAGGGTTAGAGGGCGGCTACACCTTC,CASSQATGLEGGYTF
.,TRBV12-3/TRBV12-4,TRBJ1-5,.,TGTGCCAGCAGTTTAAAAGAGTGGGCCCAGCATTTT,CASSLKEWAQHF
.,TRBV19,TRBJ2-1,.,TGTGCCAGTAGCACCGGGGGCAGCGCCTACAATGAGCAGTTCTTC,CASSTGGSAYNEQFF
few,TRBV6-5,TRBJ1-3,.,TGTGCCAGCAGTTCGGGGAATACAAACACCATATATTTT,CASSSGNTNTIYF
many,TRBV28,TRBJ2-3,TRBD2,TGTGCCAGCAGTTTGGGGGCTAGCGGGATTGGCACAGATACGCAGTATTTT,CASSLGASGIGTDTQYF
.,TRBV12-3/TRBV12-4,TRBJ1-3,.,TGTGCCAGCAATCTAAATATAAGAAACACCATATATTTT,CASNLNIRNTIYF
many,TRBV10-3,TRBJ1-2,.,TGTGCCATCAATGGGGGGTACTATGGCTACACCTTC,CAINGGYYGYTF
many,TRBV18,TRBJ1-1,.,TGTGCCAGCTCACCACCGAACACTGAAGCTTTCTTT,CASSPPNTEAFF
many,TRBV6-1,TRBJ1-6,.,TGTGCCAGCAGTCCCACAGGGCTCGTGGGTGACCTCCACTTT,CASSPTGLVGDLHF
many,TRBV5-8,TRBJ1-1,.,TGTGCCAGGAAGGACATTCGGGGGTTGAACACTGAAGCTTTCTTT,CARKDIRGLNTEAFF
.,TRBV7-9,TRBJ2-7,.,TGTGCCAGCAGCTTATACGGAACGGTCCAGCACGAGCAGTACTTC,CASSLYGTVQHEQYF
many,TRBV29-1,TRBJ1-1,.,TGCAGCGGCCAACAGGGAAATATGAACACTGAAGCTTTCTTT,CSGQQGNMNTEAFF
once,TRBV2,TRBJ1-1,TRBD1,TGTGCCAGCAGTTCGAACAGGGGGGGAAACACTGAAGCTTTCTTT,CASSSNRGGNTEAFF
many,TRBV27,TRBJ2-7,.,TGTGCCAGCAGTTTCGGCAGGGGTTACGAGCAGTACTTC,CASSFGRGYEQYF
many,TRBV28,TRBJ2-1,TRBD2,TGTGCCAGCAGTTCTCGGACTAGAGGTTACAATGAGCAGTTCTTC,CASSSRTRGYNEQFF
.,TRBV24-1,TRBJ1-2,.,TGTGCCACCAGTGATCCGCATCTCGGCGGGGGCAATGGCTACACCTTC,CATSDPHLGGGNGYTF
many,TRBV6-5,TRBJ2-3,.,TGTGCCAGCAGTTACAGAGACAGGGAGGCAGATACGCAGTATTTT,CASSYRDREADTQYF
.,TRBV14,TRBJ2-7,.,TGTGCCAGCAGCCTCCGTTTAGTATACGAGCAGTACTTC,CASSLRLVYEQYF
.,TRBV30,TRBJ2-7,TRBD2,TGTGCCACGGCGGATAGCGGGGGGACCTACGAGCAGTACTTC,CATADSGGTYEQYF
.,TRBV7-9,TRBJ2-1,TRBD2,TGTGCCAGCAGCATACGAGGACTAGCGGGAACACCCTACAATGAGCAGTTCTTC,CASSIRGLAGTPYNEQFF
many,TRBV11-3,TRBJ2-1,.,TGTGCCAGCAGCTTAGAGGGTTTAAGTACTGGTGAGCAGTTCTTC,CASSLEGLSTGEQFF
.,TRBV9,TRBJ2-1,.,TGTGCCAGCAGCGCCCGGGATTCTGGAGGGGTCCATGAGCAGTTCTTC,CASSARDSGGVHEQFF
.,TRBV24-1,TRBJ2-1,.,TGTGCCACCAGTGCCCTCGGAGTCAGCTCCTACAATGAGCAGTTCTTC,CATSALGVSSYNEQFF
few,TRBV4-2,TRBJ2-7,TRBD2,TGTGCCAGCAGCCTCAAACTAGCGGGAGAATCCTACGAGCAGTACTTC,CASSLKLAGESYEQYF
many,TRBV30,TRBJ1-1,.,TGTGCCCGGAGTTTGTCAGGTGAAGCTTTCTTT,CARSLSGEAFF